A single sample gave rise to the 7 T cell receptor beta chains below, sequenced in a study of siplizumab effects on memory and regulatory T cells (dated by TCRdb to between 2018 and 2020). Library preparation used the immunoSEQ multiplex PCR assay. TCRdb re-hosts the immuneACCESS table, in-frame sequences only. Its copies lack some clones; in the studies checked, an unresolved V gene accounts for under half of them, and the cause for the rest is not known. The sample includes about 87,000 clones, with more than 80% observed a single time. The top ten clonotypes cover around 16% of the sample. Sequenced: CD4+ T cells sorted from blood. These receptors were collected from a human donor in good health.

Here the CDR3 DNA reads TGTGCCTGGAGTGAAGGAGTATGGGGGGGGGAAGAGACCCAGTACTTC. Translation gives CAWSEGVWGGEETQYF. The gene calls are TRBV30 and TRBJ2-5, with 7 bases matching TRBD2. The CDR3 has 16 amino acids. V lost 1 base and J lost 3; bases outside the gene matches: 11. Per germline, CDR1 GTSNPN and CDR2 SVGIG (reference sequence).

The rearrangement links TRBV13 to TRBJ2-3; no reliable D call. V lost 0 bases and J 1 base, leaving 11 bases between the germline ends. CDR1 PRHDT and CDR2 FYEKMQ come from the germline V gene (reference sequence). The CDR3 has 16 amino acids. The CDR3 region has the DNA TGTGCCAGCAGCTTAGGCAGACCCCTAGGCACAGATACGCAGTATTTT. Amino acid sequence: CASSLGRPLGTDTQYF.

J is TRBJ2-3 and V is TRBV28, with TRBD2 matching 10 bases. The J segment lost 3 bases and the V segment lost 3 bases, leaving 6 bases of the junction unmatched. The CDR3 runs to 16 residues. Germline assignment: CDR1 MDHEN and CDR2 SYDVKM. Written as DNA, the CDR3 is TGTGCCAGCAGTTTGGCCGGGACTAGCGATACAGATACGCAGTATTTT. Protein product: CASSLAGTSDTDTQYF.

This chain joins TRBV7-9 and TRBJ2-2; 12 nucleotides agree with TRBD2. Germline assignment: CDR1 SEHNR and CDR2 FQNEAQ (reference sequence). Trimming at V came to 1 base and at J to 5 bases, leaving 2 bases not matched to a gene. CDR3 length equals 16 residues. This CDR3 reads CASSLVTSGRTGELFF. The CDR3 bases are TGTGCCAGCAGCTTAGTGACTAGCGGGAGAACCGGGGAGCTGTTTTTT. The variable domain in full, completed from reference TRBV7-9 and TRBJ2-2, reads DTGVSQNPRHKITKRGQNVTFRCDPISEHNRLYWYRQTLGQGPEFLTYFQNEAQLEKSRLLSDRFSAERPKGSFSTLEIQRTEQGDSAMYLCASSLVTSGRTGELFFGEGSRLTVL.

This chain links TRBV6-5 with TRBJ2-3, with a tentative D call TRBD2 (6 bases). The CDR3 totals 15 residues. Trimming removed 2 bases from V and 4 bases from J, with 13 bases in between. The germline CDR1 and CDR2 sequences are MNHEY and SVGAGI. The CDR3 reads CASSYGSGPADTQYF. CDR3 bases: TGTGCCAGCAGTTACGGAAGCGGGCCGGCAGATACGCAGTATTTT.

The genes are TRBV7-3 and TRBJ2-3; 9 nucleotides agree with TRBD2. This CDR3 region has 17 residues. Germline V gene lookup returns CDR1 SGHTA and CDR2 FQGTGA. Germline trimming cut 0 bases from V and 4 bases from J; bases unmatched to any gene: 8. DNA for the CDR3: TGTGCCAGCAGCTTAACGTGGGCTAGCGGGAACCCAGATACGCAGTATTTT. It translates to CASSLTWASGNPDTQYF.

The V and J genes are TRBV7-9 and TRBJ2-2; D is perhaps TRBD2 (5 bases). Trimming removed 5 bases at V and 5 bases at J, with 12 bases between. The CDR3 loop spans 14 amino acids. The germline gives CDR1 SEHNR, CDR2 FQNEAQ (reference sequence). In DNA, the CDR3 is TGTGCCAGCAGCACGGACTCCATAACCGGGGAGCTGTTTTTT. This gives the protein CASSTDSITGELFF.